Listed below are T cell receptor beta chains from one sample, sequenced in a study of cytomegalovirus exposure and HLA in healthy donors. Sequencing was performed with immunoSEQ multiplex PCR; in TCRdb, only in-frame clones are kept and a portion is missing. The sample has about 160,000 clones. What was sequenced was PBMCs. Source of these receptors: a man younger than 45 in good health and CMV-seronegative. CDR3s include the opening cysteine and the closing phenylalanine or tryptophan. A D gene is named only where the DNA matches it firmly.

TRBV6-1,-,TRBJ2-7,TGTGCCAGCAGTGAATATTACAGCTCGAGCTCCTACGAGCAGTACTTC,CASSEYYSSSSYEQYF
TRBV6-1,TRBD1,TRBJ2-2,TGTGCCAGCATTTCAACCGGGACAGGGACCGGGGAGCTGTTTTTT,CASISTGTGTGELFF
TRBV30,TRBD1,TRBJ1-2,TGTGCCTGGAGTTTAGACAGGGGGCATGGCTACACCTTC,CAWSLDRGHGYTF
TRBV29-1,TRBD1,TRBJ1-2,TGCAGCGTTGTCCACCAGACAGGGGACTATGGCTACACCTTC,CSVVHQTGDYGYTF
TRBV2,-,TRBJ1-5,TGTGCCAGCAGTGCCGACAGAATTAGCAATCAGCCCCAGCATTTT,CASSADRISNQPQHF
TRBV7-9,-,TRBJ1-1,TGTGCCAGCAGTGGAGGACAGCGACCCACTAAAGCTTTCTTT,CASSGGQRPTKAFF
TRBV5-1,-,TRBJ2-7,TGCGCCAGCAGCTTGGGGAGTCATGGTAACGAGCAGTACTTC,CASSLGSHGNEQYF
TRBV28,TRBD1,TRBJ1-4,TGTGCCAGCAGACCAACTAGACAGGGGGCCGGTGAAAAACTGTTTTTT,CASRPTRQGAGEKLFF
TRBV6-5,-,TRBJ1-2,TGTGCCAGCAGTTACTCAGGCAGGCCCTATGGCTACACCTTC,CASSYSGRPYGYTF
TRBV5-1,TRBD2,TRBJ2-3,TGCGCCAGCAGCGCGGGACTAGCGGGGTGGGGAGATACGCAGTATTTT,CASSAGLAGWGDTQYF
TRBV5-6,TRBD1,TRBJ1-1,TGTGCCAGCAGTAAGACAGGGGCAGCGGGGGGCACTGAAGCTTTCTTT,CASSKTGAAGGTEAFF
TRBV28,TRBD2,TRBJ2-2,TGTGCCAGCAGTTTTATAGCGGGAGGGCGTGGCACCGGGGAGCTGTTTTTT,CASSFIAGGRGTGELFF
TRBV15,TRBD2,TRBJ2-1,TGTGCCACCAGCTTCGGACTAGCGGGAGCCCCCGATGAGCAGTTCTTC,CATSFGLAGAPDEQFF
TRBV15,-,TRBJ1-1,TGTGCCACCAGCAGACAGGGGATCGGGAACACTGAAGCTTTCTTT,CATSRQGIGNTEAFF
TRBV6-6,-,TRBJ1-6,TGTGCCGTTTTAGGGGGGGATTCACCCCTCCACTTT,CAVLGGDSPLHF
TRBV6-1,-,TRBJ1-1,TGTGCCAGCAGTCCTCCCCCGGGGGTGAACACTGAAGCTTTCTTT,CASSPPPGVNTEAFF
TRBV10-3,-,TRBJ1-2,TGTGCCATCAGACCTACCGGGGACTTCCGCTATGGCTACACCTTC,CAIRPTGDFRYGYTF
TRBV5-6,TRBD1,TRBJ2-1,TGTGCCAGTGGGATTACAGGGGACAATGAGCAGTTCTTC,CASGITGDNEQFF
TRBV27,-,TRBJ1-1,TGTGCCAGCAGTTTCACGACAGATTGGGGCGAAGCTTTCTTT,CASSFTTDWGEAFF
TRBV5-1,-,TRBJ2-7,TGCGCCAGCAGCCGGGACTCCCACCCCAACGAGCAGTACTTC,CASSRDSHPNEQYF
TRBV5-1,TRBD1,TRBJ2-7,TGCGCCAGCAGCTCCACCGGGACAGGTTCCGAGCAGTACTTC,CASSSTGTGSEQYF
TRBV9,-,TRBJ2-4,TGTGCCAGCAGCGTAGATGAGGGGACTGGGAACATTCAGTACTTC,CASSVDEGTGNIQYF
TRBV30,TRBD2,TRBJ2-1,TGTGCCTGGAGTTCACTAGCGGGAATGAGTAATGAGCAGTTCTTC,CAWSSLAGMSNEQFF
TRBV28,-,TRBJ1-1,TGTGCCAGCAGTTTGCTGGGCCCATTGTCAGCCACTGAAGCTTTCTTT,CASSLLGPLSATEAFF
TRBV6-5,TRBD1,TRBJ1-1,TGTGCCAGCACGACAGGGAGGATCACTGAAGCTTTCTTT,CASTTGRITEAFF
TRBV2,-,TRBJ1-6,TGTGCCGGATCGCCGGGAAGGGGGTCACCCCTCCACTTT,CAGSPGRGSPLHF
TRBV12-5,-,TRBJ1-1,TGTGCTAGTCCTTTTGGGACACCGTACACTGAAGCTTTCTTT,CASPFGTPYTEAFF
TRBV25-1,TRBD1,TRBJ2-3,TGTGCCAGCAGTGAAGACAGGGGATTCACAGATACGCAGTATTTT,CASSEDRGFTDTQYF
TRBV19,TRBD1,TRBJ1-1,TGTGCCTCAGCCACTGGACAGGGGGCCACTGAAGCTTTCTTT,CASATGQGATEAFF
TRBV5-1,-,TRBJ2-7,TGCGCCAGCAGCTTAGGGGACATTAGCTCCTACGAGCAGTACTTC,CASSLGDISSYEQYF
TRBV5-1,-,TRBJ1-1,TGCGCCAGCACCCAGGGTCCAGGCCCACTCACTGAAGCTTTCTTT,CASTQGPGPLTEAFF
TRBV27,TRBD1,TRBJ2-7,TGTGCCAGCAGTATCATCCTCGGGACAGGAGAGGGTGAGCAGTACTTC,CASSIILGTGEGEQYF
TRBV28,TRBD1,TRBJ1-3,TGTGCCAGCAGTACGGGACAGGGGGCGCGAAACACCATATATTTT,CASSTGQGARNTIYF
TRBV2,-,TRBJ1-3,TGTGCCAGCAGCGGCCGGGACTCCATTTACTCTGGAAACACCATATATTTT,CASSGRDSIYSGNTIYF
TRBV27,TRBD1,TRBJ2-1,TGTGCCAGCAGTTTATACGAGGACAGGGATTATAATGAGCAGTTCTTC,CASSLYEDRDYNEQFF
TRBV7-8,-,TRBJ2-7,TGTGCCAGCAGCCCAGGATCTTGGGCCGAGCAGTACTTC,CASSPGSWAEQYF
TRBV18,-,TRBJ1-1,TGTGCCAGCTCACCAAAGGGACAAGGAACTGAAGCTTTCTTT,CASSPKGQGTEAFF
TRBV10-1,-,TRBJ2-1,TGCGCCAGCAGTGGGGCAACAGATGAGCAGTTCTTC,CASSGATDEQFF
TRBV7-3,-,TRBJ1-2,TGTGCCAGCAGCGCCACTTCAGGGCTCGGCTACACCTTC,CASSATSGLGYTF
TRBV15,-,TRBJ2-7,TGTGCCACCAGCAGAGATCCGTCGAGCTCCTACGAGCAGTACTTC,CATSRDPSSSYEQYF